The rows below give T cell receptor beta chains drawn from one sample of a study of tumor-infiltrating lymphocytes in localized non-small cell lung cancer. Using immunoSEQ multiplex PCR, the repertoire was profiled, and TCRdb retains in-frame clones only, with some absent. The sample shows roughly 8,900 clones, around 73% of them seen only once. Source material: uninvolved lung tissue not adjacent to the tumor. All receptors derive from a human donor with non-small cell lung cancer. The CDR3 runs from the conserved cysteine through the conserved F or W. D genes are given only for firm matches. For some rows the clone size is stated as once, few or many, or as a class when expanded; others skip it.

TRBJ2-1 | once | - | TRBV10-3 | TGTGCCATCAGTGGGACGGACAGCTCCTACAATGAGCAGTTCTTC | CAISGTDSSYNEQFF
TRBJ2-7 | - | - | TRBV7-2 | TGTGCCAGCAGCTTCGGCAGCTACGAGCAGTACTTC | CASSFGSYEQYF
TRBJ1-2 | - | TRBD1 | TRBV4-1 | TGCGCCAGCAGCCAAGCTTTTTCTGCCGGGACAGGGGCAATCTATGGCTACACCTTC | CASSQAFSAGTGAIYGYTF
TRBJ1-4 | - | - | TRBV27 | TGTGCCAGCAGTTTTCGGGGCCCCAATTCCGGAAAACTGTTTTTT | CASSFRGPNSGKLFF
TRBJ1-2 | - | TRBD1 | TRBV29-1 | TGCAGCGTTGAACTTACCGGGACAGGGGGCGACTATGGCTACACCTTC | CSVELTGTGGDYGYTF
TRBJ1-4 | - | TRBD1 | TRBV7-2 | TGTGCCAGCAGCCCTAGGAGGACAGGGTTCCGGGAAAAACTGTTTTTT | CASSPRRTGFREKLFF
TRBJ1-2 | few | TRBD1 | TRBV2 | TGTGCCAGCAGGGAAAGACAGGGGGCCTCTTATGGCTACACCTTC | CASRERQGASYGYTF
TRBJ2-3 | - | - | TRBV5-4 | TGTGCCAGCAGCAAACCTCGGGACATAGGAGATACGCAGTATTTT | CASSKPRDIGDTQYF
TRBJ1-5 | - | - | TRBV15 | TGTGCCACCAGCAGAGAGTGGGGCACCAATCAGCCCCAGCATTTT | CATSREWGTNQPQHF
TRBJ2-2 | once | TRBD1 | TRBV28 | TGTGCCAGCAGTTCCCAAACCGGGACAGGACCACCCGGGGAGCTGTTTTTT | CASSSQTGTGPPGELFF
TRBJ1-3 | few | - | TRBV7-9 | TGTGCCAGCTACAGGGACCACTCTGGAAACACCATATATTTT | CASYRDHSGNTIYF